The clone carrying this TCR beta chain was counted between two and nine times. As yet, its antigen is unknown. The data were taken from a study of T-cell reconstitution after alpha-beta-depleted transplantation in children. The study, taken as a whole, reports: After one year, T-cell counts and TCRbeta diversity mostly came from new T cells. Diversity of TCRbeta at day 60 was high in some patients, arising from surviving recipient T cells and thymic progenitors. Roughly two months post-transplant, alpha-beta T cells reportedly originated from several hundred graft clones that had expanded.

The ends were cut back, 0 bases at V and 1 base at J, with 13 bases in the middle. Germline V gene sequence: CDR1 SGDLS, CDR2 YYNGEE. CDR3 size: 16 residues. TCRbeta library construction was performed incorporating unique molecular identifiers. TCRdb re-analysed the PCR reads in MiXCR, keeping a single row per CDR3 protein. The sample comprises some 200,000 distinct CDR3 sequences, approximately 7% of which are singletons, and just over 5.5% rests with the top ten. The chain employs TRBV9 and TRBJ2-5; TRBD1 is a possible D gene (5 bases). The TCR sequence derives from a boy between 2 and 10 years old with acute lymphoblastic leukemia, due to receive a stem cell transplant. The specimen was PBMCs, collected before TCRalphabeta/CD19-depleted stem cell transplant. CDR3 nucleotides: TGTGCCAGCAGCGTAGGGGCAGGGCGTGCCCAAGAGACCCAGTACTTC. Protein sequence: CASSVGAGRAQETQYF.